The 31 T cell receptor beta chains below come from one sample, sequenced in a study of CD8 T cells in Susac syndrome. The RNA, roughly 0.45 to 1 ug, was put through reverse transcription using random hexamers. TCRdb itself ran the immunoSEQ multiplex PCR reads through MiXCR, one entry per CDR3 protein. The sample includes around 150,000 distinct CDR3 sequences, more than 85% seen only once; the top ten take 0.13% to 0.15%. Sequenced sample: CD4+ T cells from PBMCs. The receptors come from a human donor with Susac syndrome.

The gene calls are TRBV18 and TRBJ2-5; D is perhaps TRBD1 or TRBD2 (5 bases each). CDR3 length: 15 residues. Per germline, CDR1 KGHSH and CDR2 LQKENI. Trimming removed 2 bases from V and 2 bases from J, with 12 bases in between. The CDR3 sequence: CASSPGGRLQETQYF. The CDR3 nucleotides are TGTGCCAGCTCACCAGGGGGACGCTTACAAGAGACCCAGTACTTC.

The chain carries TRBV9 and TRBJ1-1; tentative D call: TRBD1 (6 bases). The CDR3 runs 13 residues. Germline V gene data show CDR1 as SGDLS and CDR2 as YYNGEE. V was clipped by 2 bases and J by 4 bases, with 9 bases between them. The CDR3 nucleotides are TGTGCCAGCAGCGTGGACAGAGGCACTGAAGCTTTCTTT. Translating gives CASSVDRGTEAFF.

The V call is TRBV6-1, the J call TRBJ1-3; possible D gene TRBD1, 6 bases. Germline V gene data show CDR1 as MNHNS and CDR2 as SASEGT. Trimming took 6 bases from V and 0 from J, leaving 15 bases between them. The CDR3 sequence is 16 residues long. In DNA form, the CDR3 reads TGTGCCAGCAGACCATCCCGGACAGTCTCTGGAAACACCATATATTTT. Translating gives CASRPSRTVSGNTIYF.

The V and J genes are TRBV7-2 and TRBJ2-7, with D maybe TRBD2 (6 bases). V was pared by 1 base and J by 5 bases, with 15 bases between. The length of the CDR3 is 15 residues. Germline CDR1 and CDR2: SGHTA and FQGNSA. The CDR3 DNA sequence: TGTGCCAGCAGCTTAGTCCTAGCGATCGGGAACGAGCAGTACTTC. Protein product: CASSLVLAIGNEQYF.

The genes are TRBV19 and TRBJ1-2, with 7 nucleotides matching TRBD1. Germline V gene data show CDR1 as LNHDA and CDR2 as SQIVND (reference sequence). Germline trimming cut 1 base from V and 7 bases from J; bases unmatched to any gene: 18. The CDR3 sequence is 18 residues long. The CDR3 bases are TGTGCCAGTAGTATAGGGACCGGGACAGACTCGATCTTACGTGGCTACACCTTC. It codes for CASSIGTGTDSILRGYTF.

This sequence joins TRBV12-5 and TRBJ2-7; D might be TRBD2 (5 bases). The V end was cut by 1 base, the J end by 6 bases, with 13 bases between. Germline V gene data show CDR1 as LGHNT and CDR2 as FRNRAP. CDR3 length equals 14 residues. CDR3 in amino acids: CASGLDPRSGEQYF. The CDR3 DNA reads TGTGCTAGTGGTTTGGACCCGCGGAGCGGCGAGCAGTACTTC.

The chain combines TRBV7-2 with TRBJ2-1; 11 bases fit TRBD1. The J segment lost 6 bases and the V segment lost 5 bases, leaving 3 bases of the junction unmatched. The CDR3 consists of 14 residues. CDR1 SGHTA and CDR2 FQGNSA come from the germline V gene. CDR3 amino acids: CASSRGTGGNEQFF. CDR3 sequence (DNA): TGTGCCAGCAGCAGGGGGACAGGGGGCAATGAGCAGTTCTTC.

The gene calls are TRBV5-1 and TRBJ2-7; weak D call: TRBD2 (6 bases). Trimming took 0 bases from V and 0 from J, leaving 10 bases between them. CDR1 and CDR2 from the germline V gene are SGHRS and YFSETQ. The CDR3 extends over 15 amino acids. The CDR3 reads CASSLAFGGSYEQYF. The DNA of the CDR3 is TGCGCCAGCAGCTTGGCCTTCGGGGGCTCCTACGAGCAGTACTTC.

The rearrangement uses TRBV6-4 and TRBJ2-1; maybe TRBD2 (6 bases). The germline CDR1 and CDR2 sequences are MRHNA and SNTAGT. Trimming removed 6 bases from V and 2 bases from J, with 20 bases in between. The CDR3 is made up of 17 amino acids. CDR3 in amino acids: CASSDVFTPGAYNEQFF. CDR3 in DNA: TGTGCCAGCAGCGACGTTTTTACCCCGGGGGCCTACAATGAGCAGTTCTTC.

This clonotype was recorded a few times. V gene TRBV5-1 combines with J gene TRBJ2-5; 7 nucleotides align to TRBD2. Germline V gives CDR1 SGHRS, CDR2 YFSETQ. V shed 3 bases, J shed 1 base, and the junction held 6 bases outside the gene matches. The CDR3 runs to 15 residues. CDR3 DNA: TGCGCCAGCAGCTCTGGAGGCGGGGGCCAAGAGACCCAGTACTTC. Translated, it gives CASSSGGGGQETQYF.

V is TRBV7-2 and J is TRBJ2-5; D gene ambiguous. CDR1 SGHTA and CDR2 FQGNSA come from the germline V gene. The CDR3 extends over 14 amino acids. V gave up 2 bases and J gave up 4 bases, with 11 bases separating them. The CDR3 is CASSLPLVGETQYF. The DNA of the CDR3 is TGTGCCAGCAGCTTACCCCTCGTGGGAGAGACCCAGTACTTC.

CDR3 nucleotide sequence: TGTGCCAGCAGCCAAGTAGCGGGGGAGGCGTTCTTC. Protein: CASSQVAGEAFF. The rearrangement joins TRBV3-1 to TRBJ2-1, with TRBD2 matching over 9 bases. Germline lookup yields CDR1 LGHDT and CDR2 YNNKEL (reference sequence). This CDR3 is 12 amino acids long. The trim removed 1 base at V and 15 bases at J, leaving 4 bases unmatched.

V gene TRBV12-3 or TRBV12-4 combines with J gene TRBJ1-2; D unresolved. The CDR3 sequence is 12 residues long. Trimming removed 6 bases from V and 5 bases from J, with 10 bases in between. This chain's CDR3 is CASSYTEYGYTF. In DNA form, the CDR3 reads TGTGCCAGCAGCTACACAGAGTATGGCTACACCTTC.

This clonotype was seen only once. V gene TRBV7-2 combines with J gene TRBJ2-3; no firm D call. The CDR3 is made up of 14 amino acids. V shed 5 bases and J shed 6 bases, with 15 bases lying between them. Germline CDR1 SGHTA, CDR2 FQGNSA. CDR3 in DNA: TGTGCCAGCAGCATAGGAAGCCATTCGGATACGCAGTATTTT. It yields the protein CASSIGSHSDTQYF.

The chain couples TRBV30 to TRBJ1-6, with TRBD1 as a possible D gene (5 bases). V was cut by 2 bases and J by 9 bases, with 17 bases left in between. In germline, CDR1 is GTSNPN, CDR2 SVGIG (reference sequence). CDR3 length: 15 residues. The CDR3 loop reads CAWSSSGGSGSPLHF. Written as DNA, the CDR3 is TGTGCCTGGAGTTCCTCCGGGGGTTCGGGTTCACCCCTCCACTTT.

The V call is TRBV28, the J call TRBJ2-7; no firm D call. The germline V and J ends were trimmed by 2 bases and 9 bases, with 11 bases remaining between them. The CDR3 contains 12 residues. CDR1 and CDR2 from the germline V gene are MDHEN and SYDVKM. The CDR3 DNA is TGTGCCAGCAGTTTAATAGACGGTTGGCAGTACTTC. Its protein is CASSLIDGWQYF.

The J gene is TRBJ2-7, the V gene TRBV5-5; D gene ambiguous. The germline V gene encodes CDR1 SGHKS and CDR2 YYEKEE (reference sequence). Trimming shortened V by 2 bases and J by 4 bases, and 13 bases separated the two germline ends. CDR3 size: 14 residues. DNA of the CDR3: TGTGCCAGCAGCTTTGATCGTGTGTCGTACGAGCAGTACTTC. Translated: CASSFDRVSYEQYF.

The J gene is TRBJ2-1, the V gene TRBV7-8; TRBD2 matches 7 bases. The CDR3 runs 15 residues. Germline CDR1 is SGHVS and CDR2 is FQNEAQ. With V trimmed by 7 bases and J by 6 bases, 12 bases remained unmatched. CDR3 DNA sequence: TGTGCCAGCACCCCTAAAGGACTAGTAACCAATGAGCAGTTCTTC. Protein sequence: CASTPKGLVTNEQFF.

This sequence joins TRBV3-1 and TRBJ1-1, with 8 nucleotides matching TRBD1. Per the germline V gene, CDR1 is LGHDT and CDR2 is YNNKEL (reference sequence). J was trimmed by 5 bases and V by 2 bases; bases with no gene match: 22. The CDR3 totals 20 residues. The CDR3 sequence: CASSQFPSGSATGVGTEAFF. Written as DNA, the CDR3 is TGTGCCAGCAGCCAATTTCCCTCAGGCTCCGCGACAGGGGTCGGTACTGAAGCTTTCTTT.

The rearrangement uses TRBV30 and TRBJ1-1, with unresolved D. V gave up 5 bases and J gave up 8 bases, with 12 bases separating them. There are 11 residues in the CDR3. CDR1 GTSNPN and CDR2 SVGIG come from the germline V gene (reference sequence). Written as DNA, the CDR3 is TGTGCCTGGGTTCGGACCTCGGAAGCTTTCTTT. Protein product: CAWVRTSEAFF.

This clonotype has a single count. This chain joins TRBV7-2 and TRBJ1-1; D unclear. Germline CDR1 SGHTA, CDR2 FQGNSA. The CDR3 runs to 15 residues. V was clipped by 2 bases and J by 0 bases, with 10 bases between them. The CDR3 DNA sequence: TGTGCCAGCAGCTTATCCGTCACAGTGAACACTGAAGCTTTCTTT. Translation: CASSLSVTVNTEAFF.

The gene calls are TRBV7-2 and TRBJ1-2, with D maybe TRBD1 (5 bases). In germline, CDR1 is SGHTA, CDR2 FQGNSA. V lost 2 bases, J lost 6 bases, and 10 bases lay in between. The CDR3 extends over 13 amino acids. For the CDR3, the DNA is TGTGCCAGCAGCTTAACGGGGCTCGATGGCTACACCTTC. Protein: CASSLTGLDGYTF.

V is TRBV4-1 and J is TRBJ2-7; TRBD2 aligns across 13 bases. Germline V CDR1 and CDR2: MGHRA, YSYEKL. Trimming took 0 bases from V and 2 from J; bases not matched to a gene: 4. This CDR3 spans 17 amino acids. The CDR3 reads CASSQDPGLAGAYEQYF. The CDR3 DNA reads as TGCGCCAGCAGCCAAGATCCCGGACTAGCGGGGGCCTACGAGCAGTACTTC.

CDR3 loop: CASSTDRANEQYF. Here the CDR3 DNA reads TGTGCCAGCTCGACGGACAGGGCAAACGAGCAGTACTTC. V and J are TRBV18 and TRBJ2-7, with 8 bases matching TRBD1. The trim removed 6 bases at V and 5 bases at J, leaving 6 bases unmatched. The CDR3 has 13 amino acids. Germline V gene data show CDR1 as KGHSH and CDR2 as LQKENI. Full variable domain (rest looked up from reference TRBV18 and TRBJ2-7): NAGVMQNPRHLVRRRGQEARLRCSPMKGHSHVYWYRQLPEEGLKFMVYLQKENIIDESGMPKERFSAEFPKEGPSILRIQQVVRGDSAAYFCASSTDRANEQYFGPGTRLTVT.

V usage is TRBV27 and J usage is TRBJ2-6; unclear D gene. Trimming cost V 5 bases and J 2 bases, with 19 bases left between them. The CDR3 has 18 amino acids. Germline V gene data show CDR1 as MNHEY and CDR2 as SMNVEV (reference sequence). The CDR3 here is CASSPYRRTAAGANVLTF. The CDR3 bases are TGTGCCAGCAGTCCGTATAGAAGGACGGCGGCTGGGGCCAACGTCCTGACTTTC.

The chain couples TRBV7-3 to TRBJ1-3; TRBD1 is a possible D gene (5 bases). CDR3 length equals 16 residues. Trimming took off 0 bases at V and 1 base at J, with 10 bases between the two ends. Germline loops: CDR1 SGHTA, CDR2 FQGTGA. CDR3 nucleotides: TGTGCCAGCAGCTTAACGGGACGGGGATCTGGAAACACCATATATTTT. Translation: CASSLTGRGSGNTIYF.

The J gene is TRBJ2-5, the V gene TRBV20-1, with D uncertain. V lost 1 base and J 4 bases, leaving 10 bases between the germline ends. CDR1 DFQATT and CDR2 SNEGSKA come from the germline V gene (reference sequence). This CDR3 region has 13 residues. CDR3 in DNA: TGCAGTGCTAGAGGCTCAGTCTTAGAGACCCAGTACTTC. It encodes CSARGSVLETQYF.

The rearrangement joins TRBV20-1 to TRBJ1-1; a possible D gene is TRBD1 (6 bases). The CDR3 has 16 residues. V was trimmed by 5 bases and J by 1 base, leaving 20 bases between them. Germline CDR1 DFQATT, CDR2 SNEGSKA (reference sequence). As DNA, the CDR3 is TGCAGTGCTCCTACTGCCCAGGGGTCCTGGAACACTGAAGCTTTCTTT. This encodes CSAPTAQGSWNTEAFF.

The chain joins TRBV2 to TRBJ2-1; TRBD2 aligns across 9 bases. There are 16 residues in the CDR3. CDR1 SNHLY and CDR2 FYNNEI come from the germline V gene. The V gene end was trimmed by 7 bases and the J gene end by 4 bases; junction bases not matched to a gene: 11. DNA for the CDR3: TGTGCCAGCACCTCGGTAGCGGGGGACACATACAATGAGCAGTTCTTC. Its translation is CASTSVAGDTYNEQFF.

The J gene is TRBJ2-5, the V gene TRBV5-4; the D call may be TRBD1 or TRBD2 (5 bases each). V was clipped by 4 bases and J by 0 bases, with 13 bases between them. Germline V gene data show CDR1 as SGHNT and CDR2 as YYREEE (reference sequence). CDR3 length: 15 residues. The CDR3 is CASSGPGRYQETQYF. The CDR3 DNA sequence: TGTGCCAGCAGCGGCCCGGGACGGTACCAAGAGACCCAGTACTTC. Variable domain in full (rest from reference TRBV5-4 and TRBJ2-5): ETGVTQSPTHLIKTRGQQVTLRCSSQSGHNTVSWYQQALGQGPQFIFQYYREEENGRGNFPPRFSGLQFPNYSSELNVNALELDDSALYLCASSGPGRYQETQYFGPGTRLLVL.

The CDR3 DNA reads as TGTGCCAGCAGCCTTCGGCCGGGAACTAATGAAAAACTGTTTTTT. Translating gives CASSLRPGTNEKLFF. This chain links TRBV3-1 with TRBJ1-4; D remains unclear. This CDR3 has 15 amino acids. Germline V gives CDR1 LGHDT, CDR2 YNNKEL (reference sequence). Trimming cost V 4 bases and J 1 base, with 10 bases left between them.